The 10 T cell receptor beta chains presented below share a single source sample, sequenced in a study of long-term antiretroviral therapy in people with HIV. Researchers report immunoSEQ v3.0 was run at survey level. The assay was immunoSEQ multiplex PCR, and TCRdb's table has in-frame clones only and misses some. The sample records some 22,000 clones, roughly 78% being singletons. The sequencing used unsorted PBMCs, collected 4.1 years after starting antiretroviral therapy. The receptors were sampled from a woman between 40 and 50 years old with HIV.

This clone was detected a few times. The chain carries TRBV2 and TRBJ1-6; the D gene is possibly TRBD1 (5 bases). The germline V and J ends were trimmed by 5 bases and 7 bases, with 12 bases remaining between them. Per the germline V gene, CDR1 is SNHLY and CDR2 is FYNNEI. The CDR3 is made up of 14 amino acids. CDR3 in DNA: TGTGCCAGCAGTTCAAGGGGACTGAATTCACCCCTCCACTTT. Amino acid sequence: CASSSRGLNSPLHF.

The chain links TRBV29-1 to TRBJ2-1, with no clear D. The CDR3 runs 14 residues. The germline V gene encodes CDR1 SQVTM and CDR2 ANQGSEA. Trimming left V 5 bases short and J 1 base short, with 12 bases between. The CDR3 here is CSVPDGRSYNEQFF. Written as DNA, the CDR3 is TGCAGCGTTCCGGACGGCAGATCCTACAATGAGCAGTTCTTC.

This clone showed up just once. The chain joins TRBV21-1 to TRBJ2-4; no DNA check was done on the table's D call, TRBD2. TRBV21-1 has pseudogene status. The CDR3 has 17 amino acids. CDR3 amino acids: CASSKDGGTPAGYIQYF. The CDR3 DNA sequence: TGTGCCAGCAGCAAAGATGGTGGGACCCCTGCGGGGTACATTCAGTACTTC.

This sequence joins TRBV6-5 and TRBJ2-3; 10 bases line up with TRBD2. The trim removed 4 bases at V and 3 bases at J, leaving 7 bases unmatched. In germline, CDR1 is MNHEY, CDR2 SVGAGI. The CDR3 length is 16 residues. CDR3 DNA sequence: TGTGCCAGCAGTTCCTCTAGCGGGAGTTGGACAGATACGCAGTATTTT. It specifies CASSSSSGSWTDTQYF.

The chain joins TRBV19 to TRBJ2-1; no reliable D call. This CDR3 comprises 15 residues. V gave up 5 bases and J gave up 6 bases, with 17 bases separating them. Germline V gene lookup returns CDR1 LNHDA and CDR2 SQIVND (reference sequence). The CDR3 nucleotides are TGTGCCAGTAGTCATCGAGAGAGGTGGGGCAATGAGCAGTTCTTC. Amino acids: CASSHRERWGNEQFF.

V gene TRBV11-3 combines with J gene TRBJ2-2; 10 bases are a match to TRBD2. This CDR3 spans 16 amino acids. Germline V lookup: CDR1 SGHNT, CDR2 YENEEA. Germline trimming cut 0 bases from V and 7 bases from J; bases unmatched to any gene: 5. CDR3: CASSLDASGSFGELFF. The CDR3 bases are TGTGCCAGCAGCTTAGATGCTAGCGGGAGTTTCGGGGAGCTGTTTTTT.

The chain combines TRBV19 with TRBJ2-5; 8 bases are a match to TRBD1. With V trimmed by 6 bases and J by 4 bases, 7 bases remained unmatched. Per the germline V gene, CDR1 is LNHDA and CDR2 is SQIVND (reference sequence). This CDR3 is 14 amino acids long. The CDR3: CASRPPGGSETQYF. DNA of the CDR3: TGTGCCAGTAGGCCGCCAGGGGGCTCAGAGACCCAGTACTTC.

The chain joins TRBV30 to TRBJ1-5, with TRBD1 matching over 7 bases. CDR3 length equals 12 residues. The germline V gene has CDR1 GTSNPN and CDR2 SVGIG (reference sequence). J was trimmed by 11 bases and V by 4 bases; bases with no gene match: 8. This CDR3 reads CAWNRGEGAQHF. In DNA form, the CDR3 reads TGTGCCTGGAACAGGGGTGAAGGGGCCCAGCATTTT.

The chain combines TRBV4-1 with TRBJ1-2; D unclear. V was clipped by 4 bases and J by 0 bases, with 6 bases between them. The CDR3 consists of 13 residues. Germline values: CDR1 MGHRA, CDR2 YSYEKL. The CDR3 loop reads CASSPGANYGYTF. CDR3 in DNA: TGCGCCAGCAGCCCAGGAGCTAACTATGGCTACACCTTC.

The DNA for the CDR3 is TGTGCCAGCAGTCTGTACACAGGGGAAAAACTGTTTTTT. Protein product: CASSLYTGEKLFF. The genes are TRBV6-5 and TRBJ1-4, with D possibly being TRBD1 (6 bases). The ends were cut back, 5 bases at V and 8 bases at J, with 12 bases in the middle. The CDR3 loop spans 13 amino acids. CDR1 is MNHEY and CDR2 is SVGAGI in the germline V gene.